Below, 11 T cell receptor beta chains from the same sample are listed, as sequenced in a study of blood T cell repertoires in COVID-19. The method was immunoSEQ multiplex PCR; TCRdb's version includes in-frame clones alone and lacks a portion of them. The table has some 150,000 clones, roughly 85% seen once. Sequencing was performed on peripheral blood. The receptors were sampled from a man aged 50 or older with acute or convalescent COVID-19.

The V and J genes are TRBV7-6 and TRBJ2-3; D is ambiguous. The CDR3 totals 12 residues. V gave up 9 bases and J gave up 3 bases, with 10 bases separating them. Germline V lookup: CDR1 SGHVS, CDR2 FNYEAQ. The DNA of the CDR3 is TGTGCCAGTCAGGCATCTACAGATACGCAGTATTTT. This sequence encodes CASQASTDTQYF.

The chain employs TRBV30 and TRBJ1-2; D remains unclear. V lost 8 bases, J lost 2 bases, and 15 bases lay in between. Germline CDR1 GTSNPN, CDR2 SVGIG (reference sequence). The CDR3 sequence is 13 residues long. The CDR3 DNA reads TGTGCCCGCTACGATCCATCCAACTATGGCTACACCTTC. This codes for CARYDPSNYGYTF.

The rearrangement uses TRBV28 and TRBJ2-2; 9 nucleotides line up with TRBD2. V was clipped by 3 bases and J by 5 bases; unmatched bases: 4. CDR1 and CDR2 from the germline V gene are MDHEN and SYDVKM. The CDR3 covers 15 residues. CDR3 DNA sequence: TGTGCCAGCAGTTTTGCGGGAGGGGGGACCGGGGAGCTGTTTTTT. Translated: CASSFAGGGTGELFF.

The chain carries TRBV5-1 and TRBJ2-1; 9 nucleotides align to TRBD2. Trimming cost V 1 base and J 2 bases; bases outside gene matches: 10. From germline, CDR1 is SGHRS and CDR2 YFSETQ. CDR3 length: 18 residues. CDR3 amino acids: CASSLHGGTSSPYNEQFF. The CDR3 DNA reads TGCGCCAGCAGCTTGCACGGGGGGACTAGCAGCCCCTACAATGAGCAGTTCTTC.

This clone was seen a handful of times. This chain connects TRBV6-5 to TRBJ1-5; D gene unclear. Germline V gene data show CDR1 as MNHEY and CDR2 as SVGAGI. Between the trimmed V and J ends, which lost 8 bases and 6 bases, there was a span of 14 bases. The CDR3 length is 13 residues. The CDR3 region has the DNA TGTGCCAGCTGGAGGAGCTGGGGTCAGCCCCAGCATTTT. It translates to CASWRSWGQPQHF.

V gene TRBV3-1 (or the pseudogene TRBV3-2) combines with J gene TRBJ2-1; tentative D call: TRBD2 (5 bases). Per the germline V gene, CDR1 is LGHDT and CDR2 is YNNKEL (reference sequence). Trimming removed 4 bases at V and 4 bases at J, with 17 bases between. The CDR3 runs to 16 residues. CDR3 DNA: TGTGCCAGCAGCCGCGAACTAGAGTCCCTTTACAATGAGCAGTTCTTC. It specifies CASSRELESLYNEQFF.

The V gene is TRBV28, the J gene TRBJ2-7; D is perhaps TRBD2 (5 bases). V was shortened by 3 bases and J by 2 bases, with 14 bases between the two germline ends. The CDR3 totals 15 residues. CDR1 MDHEN and CDR2 SYDVKM come from the germline V gene. CDR3 residues: CASSFLEGSAYEQYF. The CDR3 region has the DNA TGTGCCAGCAGTTTTCTAGAGGGTTCAGCCTACGAGCAGTACTTC.

The chain links TRBV6-5 to TRBJ2-7, with a tentative D call TRBD1 (5 bases). CDR3 length: 12 residues. Between the trimmed V and J ends, which lost 4 bases and 7 bases, there was a span of 11 bases. The germline V gene encodes CDR1 MNHEY and CDR2 SVGAGI. CDR3 in DNA: TGTGCCAGCAGTTCTCCGAAGGGGGAGCAGTACTTC. Encoded protein: CASSSPKGEQYF.

This rearrangement joins TRBV6-5 to TRBJ2-1; possible D gene TRBD2, 6 bases. V lost 0 bases, J lost 10 bases, and 13 bases lay in between. CDR1 is MNHEY and CDR2 is SVGAGI in the germline V gene. CDR3 length: 14 residues. The CDR3 region is CASSYSSGTLEQFF. CDR3 bases: TGTGCCAGCAGTTACTCATCGGGGACTCTAGAGCAGTTCTTC.

V usage is TRBV19 and J usage is TRBJ1-5; D may be TRBD1 (6 bases). V lost 7 bases and J lost 0, with 13 bases in between. Germline V gene lookup returns CDR1 LNHDA and CDR2 SQIVND (reference sequence). The CDR3 consists of 15 residues. For the CDR3, the DNA is TGTGCCAGTAATTGGGGACACCCTAGCAATCAGCCCCAGCATTTT. Translating gives CASNWGHPSNQPQHF.

The chain couples TRBV5-5 to TRBJ1-1; D is unresolved. With 4 bases removed from V and 3 bases from J, the gap between germline ends came to 16 bases. This CDR3 comprises 15 residues. Germline CDR1 reads SGHKS; CDR2 reads YYEKEE (reference sequence). CDR3 DNA sequence: TGTGCCAGCAGCCCCAGAGGCACCCCGGACACTGAAGCTTTCTTT. Translated: CASSPRGTPDTEAFF.